This TCR beta chain was captured by sequencing in a study of cytomegalovirus exposure and HLA in healthy donors. PCR employed 60 Vbeta and 13 Jbeta primers. Assay used: immunoSEQ multiplex PCR; TCRdb lists only in-frame clones, some missing. The sample records about 110,000 clones, about 70% being singletons. The sequence was obtained from a woman aged 40 to 50 in good health and CMV-seronegative. Sequencing input: PBMCs.

The CDR3 reads CASTPGTTNTGELFF. CDR3 coding DNA: TGTGCCAGCACCCCTGGGACAACGAACACCGGGGAGCTGTTTTTT. This chain joins TRBV9 and TRBJ2-2; D is perhaps TRBD1 (6 bases). Germline CDR1 SGDLS, CDR2 YYNGEE. The CDR3 sequence is 15 residues long. Trimming left V 6 bases short and J 0 bases short, with 12 bases between.